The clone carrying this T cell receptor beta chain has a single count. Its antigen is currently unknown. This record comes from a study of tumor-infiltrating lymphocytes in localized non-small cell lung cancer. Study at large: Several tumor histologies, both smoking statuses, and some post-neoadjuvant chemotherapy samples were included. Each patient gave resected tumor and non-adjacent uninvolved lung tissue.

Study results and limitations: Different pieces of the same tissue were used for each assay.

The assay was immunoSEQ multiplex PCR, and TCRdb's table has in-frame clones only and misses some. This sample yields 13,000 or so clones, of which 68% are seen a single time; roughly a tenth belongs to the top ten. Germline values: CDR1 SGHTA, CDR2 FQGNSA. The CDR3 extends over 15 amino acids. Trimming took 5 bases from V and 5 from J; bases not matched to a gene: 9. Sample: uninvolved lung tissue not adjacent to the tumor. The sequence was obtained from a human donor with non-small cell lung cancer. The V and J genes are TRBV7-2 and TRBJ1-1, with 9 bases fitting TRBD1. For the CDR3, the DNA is TGTGCCAGCAGCCCCGCGGGACAGGGTTGGACTGAAGCTTTCTTT. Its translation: CASSPAGQGWTEAFF.